This TCR beta chain was sequenced for a study of beta chain features in type 1 diabetes (dated 2018 in TCRdb). Regarding the complete study: Mean age, gender distribution, total cell number and subset yield did not differ between patients and healthy donors. In the study, TCRB repertoires of sorted circulating CD4+ T cell subsets from recently diagnosed type 1 diabetes patients were compared with those of matched healthy donors. A total of about 100,000,000 sorted cells were examined across all samples, and RNA yield correlated strongly with the number of cells per subset. Regulatory and stem cell-like memory subsets were obtained from only 8 patients and about 8 healthy donors, while naive and central memory subsets were obtained from all 30 or so donors. Study-level results and caveats: Shorter templates might be favored by PCR, yet because patient and control samples were amplified and corrected together, any such skew would affect both groups equally. Fewer insertions and more nucleotide deletions at VDJ recombination sites were observed in patients with type 1 diabetes, implying thymic rearrangement abnormalities. Naive, central memory and regulatory TCRB repertoires appeared more similar among patients than among healthy donors. Type 1 diabetes patients showed a moderate but significant shortening of TCRB CDR3 length in all four CD4+ subsets. Because cDNA rather than genomic DNA was sequenced, highly expressing activated cells could have been over-represented, although no difference in activation and CD3 levels was found between groups. HLA sub-analyses involved small numbers of individuals, so any influence of HLA type on TCRB rearrangement remained unresolved.

Each donor gave one peripheral blood draw, approximately 100 mL on average, collected into heparinised tubes. A BD FACSAria II and a panel including CD45RO, CCR7, CD25, CD127, CD95 and CD27 were used to sort naive, central memory, regulatory and stem cell-like memory CD4+ T cells. Purity was above 98% for every sorted population. PBMCs were separated immediately by Lymphoprep density gradient centrifugation and were stained directly, without being cultured. So that batch effects would be minimized, each experiment stained and sorted samples in pairs, pairing one healthy donor with one patient. In regard to this clone: Its antigen is currently not known. No much larger clone exists at a distance of one base, and base qualities are not known.

The entire amount of isolated RNA was reverse transcribed using the High Capacity cDNA Reverse Transcription Kit, so the sequenced TCRB transcripts were expressed ones. Deep immunoSEQ sequencing was performed on naive, central memory and regulatory T cell samples, with an average of about 4 million total reads per sample. After sorted cells were lysed in RLT buffer, RNA was extracted with DNase-treated RNeasy Micro or Mini kits, with the choice depending on cell number. Each cell subset was processed on its own to prevent cross-contamination, while patient and healthy donor samples were processed together. TCRB sequences were amplified from cDNA with the immunoSEQ multiplex PCR, producing 87-bp fragments spanning the CDR3 region. Sequencing of the amplicons was performed on the Illumina HiSeq platform. The paper's data handling went like this. PCR bias was computationally corrected using synthetic template baselines, reads within Hamming distance 2 were collapsed, and singletons that could not be merged were discarded. Reads were aligned to IMGT to assign V, D and J genes, CDR3 length, and insertions or deletions at six rearrangement sites. Clonotype counts were normalized to sorted cell number within each subset before computing true diversity and Gini coefficients with the tcR R package. The overlap coefficient, calculated on TCRB nucleotide sequences, was used to measure repertoire sharing. Out-of-frame TCRB sequences from naive cells were analyzed to stand in for the pre-selection repertoire. TCRdb mirrors the immuneACCESS table, restricted to in-frame sequences. Some clones are absent from its copies; in checked studies, under half trace to an unresolved V gene, and the reason for the others is unknown. For V, J and clone size, that table is used; D and trimming come from the DNA. Across this sample there are 640,000 or so clones, with about 14% seen only once. The ten largest clones add up to approximately 0.043% of the sample.

The V end loses 2 bases and the J end loses 3 bases, and a stretch of 14 bases separates them. Reading from cysteine to phenylalanine, the CDR3 counts 14 amino acids. Only the CDR3 part of the read is kept: 42 bases, read in frame from the first base. CDR1 and CDR2, looked up from the germline V gene (reference sequence), are GTSNPN and SVGIG. The rearranged chain carries TRBV30 and TRBJ2-7; the D element might be TRBD1 or TRBD2, as each aligns at 5 bases. The material sequenced was naive CD4+ T cells from blood. In light of the paper, this sample's cell subset or site label describes: true naive CD4+ T cells. The TCR comes from a man aged 18 to 30 with type 1 diabetes. The CDR3 protein: CAWSLDGAFYEQYF. Here is the DNA: TGTGCCTGGAGTCTTGACGGGGCTTTCTACGAGCAGTACTTC.